Below are 6 T cell receptor beta chains sequenced from a single sample in a study of blood T cell repertoires in COVID-19. Assay used: immunoSEQ multiplex PCR; TCRdb lists only in-frame clones, some missing. The table lists just over 300,000 clones, around 92% of them singletons, with approximately 2% in the top ten. Sample: peripheral blood. These receptors came from a woman in her 30s with COVID-19, enrolled during active disease.

This clone has a handful of counts. This chain joins TRBV5-5 and TRBJ1-2; 10 positions match TRBD1. Trimming took 4 bases from V and 5 from J; bases not matched to a gene: 14. The CDR3 length is 17 residues. Germline lookup yields CDR1 SGHKS and CDR2 YYEKEE (reference sequence). The CDR3: CASSLESTGGVGYGYTF. The CDR3 DNA is TGTGCCAGCAGCCTCGAGTCGACAGGGGGCGTTGGGTATGGCTACACCTTC.

This sequence joins TRBV4-3 and TRBJ2-6; D is unclear. The CDR3 covers 15 residues. Deletions cut 0 bases from V and 1 base from J, with 4 bases between. The germline V gene has CDR1 LGHNA and CDR2 YSLEER. CDR3 amino acids: CASSQDNSGANVLTF. In DNA, the CDR3 is TGCGCCAGCAGCCAAGATAATTCTGGGGCCAACGTCCTGACTTTC.

About this clone itself: Other DNA sequences in this sample translate to the same CDR3. V gene TRBV7-7 combines with J gene TRBJ2-5; possibly TRBD2 for D (5 bases). The germline V gene encodes CDR1 SSHAT and CDR2 FNYEAQ (reference sequence). Between the trimmed V and J ends, which lost 4 bases and 2 bases, there was a span of 8 bases. The CDR3 spans 13 residues. The chain's CDR3 is CASSSREQETQYF. Written as DNA, the CDR3 is TGTGCCAGCAGCTCAAGGGAGCAAGAGACCCAGTACTTC.

The chain joins TRBV6-5 to TRBJ1-3, with D hard to call. This CDR3 region has 13 residues. V lost 6 bases and J lost 4, with 10 bases in between. Germline CDR1 and CDR2: MNHEY and SVGAGI. CDR3 region: CASSKTSGNTIYF. In DNA form, the CDR3 reads TGTGCCAGCAGCAAGACAAGCGGAAACACCATATATTTT.

The CDR3 sequence is CASHITPAGADSNEQFF. In DNA, the CDR3 is TGCGCCAGCCATATAACCCCGGCGGGGGCCGACTCCAATGAGCAGTTCTTC. V and J are TRBV5-1 and TRBJ2-1, with TRBD2 as a possible D gene (7 bases). V was trimmed by 7 bases and J by 6 bases, leaving 26 bases between them. CDR3 length: 17 amino acids. Germline values: CDR1 SGHRS, CDR2 YFSETQ.

The chain joins TRBV4-1 to TRBJ1-1; 10 positions match TRBD1. Germline V gene sequence: CDR1 MGHRA, CDR2 YSYEKL. The length of the CDR3 is 17 residues. V was pared by 1 base and J by 5 bases, with 10 bases of the junction left unmatched. The CDR3 coding sequence is TGCGCCAGCAGCCAAGTGGGACAGGGGACGCGGGGGACTGAAGCTTTCTTT. It translates to CASSQVGQGTRGTEAFF.